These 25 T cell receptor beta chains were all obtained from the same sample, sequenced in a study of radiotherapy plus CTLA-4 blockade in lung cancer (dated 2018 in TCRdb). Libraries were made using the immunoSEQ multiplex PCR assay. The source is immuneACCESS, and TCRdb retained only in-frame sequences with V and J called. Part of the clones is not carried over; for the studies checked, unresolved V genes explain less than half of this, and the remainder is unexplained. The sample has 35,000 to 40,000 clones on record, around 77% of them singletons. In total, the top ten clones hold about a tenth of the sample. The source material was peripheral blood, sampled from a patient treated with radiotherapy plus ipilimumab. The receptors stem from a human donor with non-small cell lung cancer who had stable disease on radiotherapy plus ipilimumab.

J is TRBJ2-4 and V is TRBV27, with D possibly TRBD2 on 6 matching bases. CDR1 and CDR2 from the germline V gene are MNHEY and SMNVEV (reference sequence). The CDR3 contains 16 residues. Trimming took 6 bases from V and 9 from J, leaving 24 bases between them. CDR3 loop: CASSGSGGSVGGIQYF. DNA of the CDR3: TGTGCCAGCAGCGGCAGTGGGGGGTCCGTCGGTGGCATTCAGTACTTC.

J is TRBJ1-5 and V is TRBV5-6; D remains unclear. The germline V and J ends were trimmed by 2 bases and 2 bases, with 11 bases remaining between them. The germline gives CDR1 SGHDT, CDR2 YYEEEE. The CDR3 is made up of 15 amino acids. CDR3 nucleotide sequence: TGTGCCAGCAGCTTCGGGGTCTTTGGCAATCAGCCCCAGCATTTT. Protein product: CASSFGVFGNQPQHF.

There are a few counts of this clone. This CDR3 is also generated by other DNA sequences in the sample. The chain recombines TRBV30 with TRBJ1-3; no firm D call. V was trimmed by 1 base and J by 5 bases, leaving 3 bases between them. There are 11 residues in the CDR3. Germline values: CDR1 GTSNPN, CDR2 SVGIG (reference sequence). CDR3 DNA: TGTGCCTGGAGTGATAGAAACACCATATATTTT. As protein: CAWSDRNTIYF.

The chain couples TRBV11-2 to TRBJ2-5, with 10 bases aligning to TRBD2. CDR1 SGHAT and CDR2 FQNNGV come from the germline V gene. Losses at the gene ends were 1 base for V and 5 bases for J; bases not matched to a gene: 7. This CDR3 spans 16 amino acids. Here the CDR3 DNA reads TGTGCCAGCAGCTTAGTCCCACTAGCGGGGAGGGAGACCCAGTACTTC. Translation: CASSLVPLAGRETQYF.

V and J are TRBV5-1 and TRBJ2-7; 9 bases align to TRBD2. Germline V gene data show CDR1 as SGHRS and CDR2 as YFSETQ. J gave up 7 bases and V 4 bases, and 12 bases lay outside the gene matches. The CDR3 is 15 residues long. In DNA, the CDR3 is TGCGCCAGCAGCCCCCAGGAGCGGGGGGCCTTAGAGCAGTACTTC. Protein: CASSPQERGALEQYF.

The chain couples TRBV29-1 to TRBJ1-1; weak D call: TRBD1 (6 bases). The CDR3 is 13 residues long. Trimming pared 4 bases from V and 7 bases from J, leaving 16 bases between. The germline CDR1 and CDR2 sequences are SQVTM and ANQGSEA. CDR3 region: CSVGPRGWDEAFF. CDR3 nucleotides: TGCAGCGTTGGCCCCAGGGGATGGGATGAAGCTTTCTTT.

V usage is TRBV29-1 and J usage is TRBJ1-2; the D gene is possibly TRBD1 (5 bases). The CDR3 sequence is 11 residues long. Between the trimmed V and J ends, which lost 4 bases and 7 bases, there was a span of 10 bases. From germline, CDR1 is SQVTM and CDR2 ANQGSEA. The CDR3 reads CSVGGGSGYTF. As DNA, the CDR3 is TGCAGCGTTGGGGGCGGATCTGGCTACACCTTC.

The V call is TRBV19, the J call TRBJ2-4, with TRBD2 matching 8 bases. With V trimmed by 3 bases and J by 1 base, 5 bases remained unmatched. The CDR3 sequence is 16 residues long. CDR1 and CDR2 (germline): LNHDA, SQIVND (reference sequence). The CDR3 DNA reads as TGTGCCAGTAGTATCTCAGGCGGGGGGGCCAAAAACATTCAGTACTTC. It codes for CASSISGGGAKNIQYF.

CDR3 DNA: TGTGCACTTGGGGGGGCGGGAGAGACCCAGTACTTC. Protein: CALGGAGETQYF. This sequence joins TRBV30 and TRBJ2-5, with D possibly being TRBD2 (7 bases). CDR3 length equals 12 residues. Germline V gene lookup returns CDR1 GTSNPN and CDR2 SVGIG (reference sequence).

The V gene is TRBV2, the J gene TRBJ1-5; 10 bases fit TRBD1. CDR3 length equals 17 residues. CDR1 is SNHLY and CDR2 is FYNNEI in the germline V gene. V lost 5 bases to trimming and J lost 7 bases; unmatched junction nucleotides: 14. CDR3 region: CASSFGLTGGAGQPQHF. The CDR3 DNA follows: TGTGCCAGCAGTTTTGGATTGACAGGGGGCGCAGGACAGCCCCAGCATTTT.

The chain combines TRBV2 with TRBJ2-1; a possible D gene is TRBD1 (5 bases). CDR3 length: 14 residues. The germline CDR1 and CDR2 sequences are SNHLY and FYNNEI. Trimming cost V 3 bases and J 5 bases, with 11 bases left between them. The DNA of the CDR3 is TGTGCCAGCAGTGACGTCGGACACAACAATGAGCAGTTCTTC. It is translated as CASSDVGHNNEQFF.

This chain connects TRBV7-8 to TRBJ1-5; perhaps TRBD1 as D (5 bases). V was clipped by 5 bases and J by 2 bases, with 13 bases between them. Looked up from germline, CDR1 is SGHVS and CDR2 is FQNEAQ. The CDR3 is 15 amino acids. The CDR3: CASSEQGTGNQPQHF. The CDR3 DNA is TGTGCCAGCAGCGAGCAGGGAACCGGCAATCAGCCCCAGCATTTT.

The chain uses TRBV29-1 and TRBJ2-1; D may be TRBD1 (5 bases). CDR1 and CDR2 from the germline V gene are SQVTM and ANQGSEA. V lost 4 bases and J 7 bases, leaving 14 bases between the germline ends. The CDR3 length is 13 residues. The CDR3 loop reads CSVGSVKGNEQFF. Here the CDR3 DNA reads TGCAGCGTTGGGTCAGTCAAGGGGAATGAGCAGTTCTTC.

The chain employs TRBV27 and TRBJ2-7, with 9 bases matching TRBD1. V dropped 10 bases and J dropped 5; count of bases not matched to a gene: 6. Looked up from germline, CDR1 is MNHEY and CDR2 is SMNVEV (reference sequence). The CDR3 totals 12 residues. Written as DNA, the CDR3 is TGTGCCACCGGGGACAGGGTAAACGAGCAGTACTTC. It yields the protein CATGDRVNEQYF.

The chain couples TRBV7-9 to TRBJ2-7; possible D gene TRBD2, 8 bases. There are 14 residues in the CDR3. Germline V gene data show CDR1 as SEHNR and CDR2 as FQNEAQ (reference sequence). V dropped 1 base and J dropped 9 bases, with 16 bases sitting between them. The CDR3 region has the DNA TGTGCCAGCAGCTTAGGTGGACAGGCGGGGGGGCAGTACTTC. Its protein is CASSLGGQAGGQYF.

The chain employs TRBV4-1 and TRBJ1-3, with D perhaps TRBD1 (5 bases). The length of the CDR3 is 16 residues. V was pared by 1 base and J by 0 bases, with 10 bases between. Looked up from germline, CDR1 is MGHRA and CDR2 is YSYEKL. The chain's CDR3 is CASSQGPGGSGNTIYF. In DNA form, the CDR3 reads TGCGCCAGCAGCCAAGGTCCCGGGGGCTCTGGAAACACCATATATTTT.

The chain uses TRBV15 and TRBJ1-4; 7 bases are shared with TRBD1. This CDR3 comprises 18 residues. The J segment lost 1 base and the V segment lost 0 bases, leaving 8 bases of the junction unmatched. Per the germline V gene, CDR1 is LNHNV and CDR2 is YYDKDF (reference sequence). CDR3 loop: CATSRDKGPGGTNEKLFF. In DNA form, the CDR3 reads TGTGCCACCAGCAGAGATAAAGGTCCAGGGGGAACTAATGAAAAACTGTTTTTT.

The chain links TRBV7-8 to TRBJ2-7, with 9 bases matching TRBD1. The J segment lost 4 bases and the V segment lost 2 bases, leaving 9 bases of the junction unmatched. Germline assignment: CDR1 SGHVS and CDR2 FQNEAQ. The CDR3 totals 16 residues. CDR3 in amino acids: CASSLNSGTGNYEQYF. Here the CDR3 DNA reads TGTGCCAGCAGCTTAAATTCCGGGACAGGGAATTACGAGCAGTACTTC.

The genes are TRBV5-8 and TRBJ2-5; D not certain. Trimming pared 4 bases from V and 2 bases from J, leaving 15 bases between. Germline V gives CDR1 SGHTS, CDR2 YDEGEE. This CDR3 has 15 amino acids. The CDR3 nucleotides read TGTGCCAGCAGCGCCCAAGTTGGCACGCAAGAGACCCAGTACTTC. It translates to CASSAQVGTQETQYF.

The CDR3 spells CASSYLGLAGEETQYF. CDR3 nucleotide sequence: TGTGCCAGCAGCTACCTGGGACTAGCGGGGGAAGAGACCCAGTACTTC. The rearrangement uses TRBV5-5 and TRBJ2-5; TRBD2 matches 14 bases. Trimming removed 3 bases from V and 3 bases from J; junction bases left unmatched: 4. CDR1 and CDR2 from the germline V gene are SGHKS and YYEKEE (reference sequence). This CDR3 comprises 16 residues.

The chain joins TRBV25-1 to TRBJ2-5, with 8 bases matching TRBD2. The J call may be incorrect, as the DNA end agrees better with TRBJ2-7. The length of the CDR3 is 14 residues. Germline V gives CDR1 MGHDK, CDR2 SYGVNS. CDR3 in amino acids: CASSESGGDLEQYF. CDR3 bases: TGTGCCAGCAGTGAATCGGGGGGGGATCTCGAGCAGTACTTC.

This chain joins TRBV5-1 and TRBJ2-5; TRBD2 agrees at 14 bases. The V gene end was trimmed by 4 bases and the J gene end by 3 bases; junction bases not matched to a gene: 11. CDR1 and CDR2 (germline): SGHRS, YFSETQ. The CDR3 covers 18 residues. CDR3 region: CASSLGLAGGVLKETQYF. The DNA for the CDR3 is TGCGCCAGCAGCCTTGGACTAGCGGGGGGTGTTTTGAAAGAGACCCAGTACTTC.

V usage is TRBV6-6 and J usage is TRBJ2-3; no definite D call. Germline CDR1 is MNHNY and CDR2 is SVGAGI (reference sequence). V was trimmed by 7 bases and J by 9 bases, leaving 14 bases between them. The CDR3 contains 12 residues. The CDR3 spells CASTHNVRTQYF. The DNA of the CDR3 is TGTGCCAGCACCCACAATGTCCGCACGCAGTATTTT.

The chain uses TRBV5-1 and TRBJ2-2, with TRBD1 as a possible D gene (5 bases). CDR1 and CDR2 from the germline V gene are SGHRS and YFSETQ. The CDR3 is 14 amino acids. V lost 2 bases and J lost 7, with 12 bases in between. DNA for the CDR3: TGCGCCAGCAGCTTCGCAGGGTTTGGCGGGGAGCTGTTTTTT. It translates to CASSFAGFGGELFF.

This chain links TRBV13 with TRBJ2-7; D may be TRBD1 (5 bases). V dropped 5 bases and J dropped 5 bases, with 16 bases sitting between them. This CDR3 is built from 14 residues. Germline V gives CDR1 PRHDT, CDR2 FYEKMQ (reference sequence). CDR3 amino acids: CASSLTPMGHEQYF. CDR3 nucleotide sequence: TGTGCCAGCAGCCTAACCCCCATGGGGCACGAGCAGTACTTC.